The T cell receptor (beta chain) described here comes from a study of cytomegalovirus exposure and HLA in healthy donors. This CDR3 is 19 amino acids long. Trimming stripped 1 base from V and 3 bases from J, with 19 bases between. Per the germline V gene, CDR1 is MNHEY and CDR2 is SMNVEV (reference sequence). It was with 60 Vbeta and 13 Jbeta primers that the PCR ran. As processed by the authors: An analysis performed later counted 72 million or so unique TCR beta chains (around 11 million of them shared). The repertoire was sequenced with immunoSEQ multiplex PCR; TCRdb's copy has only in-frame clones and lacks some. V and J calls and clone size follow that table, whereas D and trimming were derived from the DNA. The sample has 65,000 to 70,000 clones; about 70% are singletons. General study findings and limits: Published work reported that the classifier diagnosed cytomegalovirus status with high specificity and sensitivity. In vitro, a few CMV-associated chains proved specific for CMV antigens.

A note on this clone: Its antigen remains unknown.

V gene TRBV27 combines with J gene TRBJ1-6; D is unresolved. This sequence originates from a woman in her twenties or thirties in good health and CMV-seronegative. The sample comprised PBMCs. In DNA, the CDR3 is TGTGCCAGCAGTTTATTTGGCAGTCGAAACCCCATCTATAATTCACCCCTCCACTTT. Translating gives CASSLFGSRNPIYNSPLHF.